This is a list of T cell receptor beta chains from one sample in a study of cytomegalovirus exposure and HLA in healthy donors. The protocol was immunoSEQ multiplex PCR, while the TCRdb copy is restricted to in-frame clones and leaves out a portion. The table includes 160,000 or so clones, around four fifths detected once. The sample consisted of PBMCs. Receptor source: a woman between 18 and 30 years old in good health and CMV-seronegative. Each CDR3 is given with its conserved first and last residue. A D gene is named only where the DNA matches it firmly. Rows may omit the clone size; those that give it use once, few, many or a size class.

>TRBD2|NA|TRBJ2-5|TRBV4-1|16
CASSQPTSGARETQYF
TGCGCCAGCAGCCAACCGACTAGCGGGGCGAGGGAGACCCAGTACTTC
>NA|NA|TRBJ1-5|TRBV27|17
CASSLTGSWIRNQPQHF
TGTGCCAGCAGTTTAACCGGGAGTTGGATTCGCAATCAGCCCCAGCATTTT
>NA|few|TRBJ1-6|TRBV5-6|14
CASSFGTYNSPLHF
TGTGCCAGCAGCTTTGGGACATATAATTCACCCCTCCACTTT
>NA|few|TRBJ1-1|TRBV11-2|17
CASSLVVMAGQNTEAFF
TGTGCCAGCAGCTTAGTCGTAATGGCGGGGCAGAACACTGAAGCTTTCTTT
>NA|NA|TRBJ1-2|TRBV28|19
CASSTEVYEIYGTPGGYTF
TGTGCCAGCAGTACCGAAGTTTATGAGATATATGGGACACCGGGTGGCTACACCTTC
>NA|NA|TRBJ1-1|TRBV6-1|13
CASSVIWENEAFF
TGTGCCAGCAGTGTGATATGGGAGAATGAAGCTTTCTTT
>NA|NA|TRBJ1-2|TRBV29-1|12
CSALDSFYGYTF
TGCAGCGCCCTGGACAGCTTCTATGGCTACACCTTC
>TRBD1|NA|TRBJ1-1|TRBV5-1|15
CASRPTGGTNTEAFF
TGCGCCAGCAGGCCGACAGGGGGGACGAACACTGAAGCTTTCTTT
>TRBD1|NA|TRBJ1-1|TRBV11-2|19
CASSERTGTGGPLGTEAFF
TGTGCCAGCAGTGAACGGACCGGGACAGGGGGCCCGTTGGGTACTGAAGCTTTCTTT
>NA|NA|TRBJ2-6|TRBV28|19
CASSGKIPGHRSGANVLTF
TGTGCCAGCAGTGGGAAGATCCCGGGACACAGGTCTGGGGCCAACGTCCTGACTTTC
>NA|NA|TRBJ1-5|TRBV6-5|13
CASSDRSNQPQHF
TGTGCCAGCAGCGACAGGAGCAATCAGCCCCAGCATTTT
>TRBD2|NA|TRBJ2-3|TRBV10-3|16
CAISEIAGGGTDTQYF
TGTGCCATCAGTGAAATAGCGGGGGGGGGCACAGATACGCAGTATTTT
>TRBD2|NA|TRBJ2-3|TRBV7-8|16
CASSPTSGGSTDTQYF
TGTGCCAGCAGCCCAACTAGCGGGGGCAGCACAGATACGCAGTATTTT
>NA|NA|TRBJ2-7|TRBV5-6|14
CASSLVWVGAEQYF
TGTGCCAGCAGCTTGGTTTGGGTTGGGGCCGAGCAGTACTTC
>NA|NA|TRBJ1-2|TRBV11-2|13
CASSSLPPYGYTF
TGTGCCAGCAGCTCGCTACCTCCCTATGGCTACACCTTC
>NA|NA|TRBJ2-1|TRBV18|13
CASSRYGDNEQFF
TGTGCCAGCTCACGATACGGAGACAATGAGCAGTTCTTC
>TRBD1|once|TRBJ1-1|TRBV27|16
CASSSEYRGDNTEAFF
TGTGCCAGCAGTTCCGAATACAGGGGCGACAACACTGAAGCTTTCTTT
>NA|NA|TRBJ2-1|TRBV5-4|13
CASSLYTYNEQFF
TGTGCCAGCAGCTTGTACACGTACAATGAGCAGTTCTTC
>TRBD1|NA|TRBJ2-2|TRBV7-6|17
CASSLAGTGATTGELFF
TGTGCCAGCAGCTTGGCAGGGACAGGGGCTACCACCGGGGAGCTGTTTTTT
>NA|NA|TRBJ1-2|TRBV9|15
CASSVASQSLYGYTF
TGTGCCAGCAGCGTAGCATCACAGTCTCTCTATGGCTACACCTTC
>NA|NA|TRBJ2-7|TRBV30|13
CAWSQGTSYEQYF
TGTGCCTGGAGCCAGGGAACTTCCTACGAGCAGTACTTC
>TRBD1|NA|TRBJ2-7|TRBV30|13
CAWSFGQGYEQYF
TGTGCCTGGAGTTTCGGACAGGGCTACGAGCAGTACTTC
>NA|NA|TRBJ1-3|TRBV30|11
CAWSAPNTIYF
TGTGCCTGGAGTGCCCCGAACACCATATATTTT
>NA|NA|TRBJ1-5|TRBV19|14
CASNGGGSNQPQHF
TGTGCCAGTAATGGCGGGGGAAGCAATCAGCCCCAGCATTTT
>TRBD2|once|TRBJ2-1|TRBV4-2|18
CASSQGRTSGGLYNEQFF
TGTGCCAGCAGCCAAGGAAGGACTAGCGGGGGGTTATACAATGAGCAGTTCTTC
>NA|NA|TRBJ2-4|TRBV2|13
CASSGVAKNIQYF
TGTGCCAGCAGTGGAGTAGCCAAAAACATTCAGTACTTC
>NA|few|TRBJ1-2|TRBV29-1|14
CSVEGAGYAYGYTF
TGCAGCGTTGAAGGTGCAGGCTATGCCTATGGCTACACCTTC
>NA|NA|TRBJ1-2|TRBV6-1|13
CASSGAGVYGYTF
TGTGCCAGCAGTGGCGCAGGGGTGTATGGCTACACCTTC
>NA|NA|TRBJ2-7|TRBV30|13
CAWSGGTNYEQYF
TGTGCCTGGAGCGGGGGAACGAACTACGAGCAGTACTTC
>NA|NA|TRBJ2-5|TRBV6-5|15
CASSYSQGRMKTQYF
TGTGCCAGCAGTTACTCGCAGGGGCGAATGAAGACCCAGTACTTC
>NA|NA|TRBJ1-1|TRBV7-2|13
CASSLGGPAEAFF
TGTGCCAGCAGCTTAGGAGGTCCGGCTGAAGCTTTCTTT
>NA|NA|TRBJ1-2|TRBV10-2|13
CASSESDTYGYTF
TGCGCCAGCAGTGAGTCCGACACCTATGGCTACACCTTC
>TRBD1|NA|TRBJ1-1|TRBV29-1|14
CSVEGQGANTEAFF
TGCAGCGTTGAAGGACAGGGGGCTAACACTGAAGCTTTCTTT
>NA|NA|TRBJ2-3|TRBV6-5|16
CASSYSIFRGTDTQYF
TGTGCCAGCAGTTACTCGATCTTCAGGGGAACAGATACGCAGTATTTT
>NA|NA|TRBJ2-7|TRBV7-6|13
CASSLGGDAAPYF
TGTGCCAGCAGCTTAGGGGGGGACGCTGCACCGTACTTC
>NA|NA|TRBJ1-6|TRBV7-9|12
CASTNGGSPLHF
TGTGCCAGCACCAACGGGGGTTCACCCCTCCACTTT
>TRBD1|NA|TRBJ2-2|TRBV4-1|16
CASSQLTGMRTGELFF
TGCGCCAGCAGCCAACTGACAGGGATGCGCACCGGGGAGCTGTTTTTT
>NA|NA|TRBJ2-7|TRBV4-1|16
CASSQEGILSSYEQYF
TGCGCCAGCAGCCAGGAGGGGATCTTATCCTCCTACGAGCAGTACTTC
>NA|NA|TRBJ1-6|TRBV6-1|13
CASSAGANSPLHF
TGTGCCAGCAGTGCAGGGGCTAATTCACCCCTCCACTTT
>NA|once|TRBJ1-1|TRBV6-1|15
CASSEAEWRNTEAFF
TGTGCCAGCAGTGAAGCTGAATGGAGGAACACTGAAGCTTTCTTT
>NA|few|TRBJ2-5|TRBV7-3|16
CASSLLSGQGGETQYF
TGTGCCAGCAGCTTACTTTCTGGACAGGGAGGGGAGACCCAGTACTTC
>NA|NA|TRBJ1-2|TRBV7-9|15
CASSLGGEANYGYTF
TGTGCCAGCAGCTTAGGAGGCGAGGCTAACTATGGCTACACCTTC
>NA|NA|TRBJ1-4|TRBV11-2|16
CASSFQEGTRREKLFF
TGTGCCAGCAGCTTCCAGGAGGGGACGAGGAGAGAAAAACTGTTTTTT
>NA|NA|TRBJ1-2|TRBV5-1|15
CASRRAGTGGDGYTF
NA